The 29 T cell receptor beta chains below come from one sample, sequenced in a study of blood T cell repertoires in COVID-19. Measured with immunoSEQ multiplex PCR; TCRdb has only the in-frame clones, and not every one. This table holds approximately 390,000 clones, nearly 90% found once. The sequencing input was PBMCs or T cells enriched from blood (not recorded which). The receptors originated from a woman aged 40 to 50 with acute COVID-19.

This chain uses TRBV9 with TRBJ2-3; D remains ambiguous. The germline V gene has CDR1 SGDLS and CDR2 YYNGEE. The CDR3 is made up of 17 amino acids. Trimming stripped 0 bases from V and 2 bases from J, with 16 bases between. CDR3 bases: TGTGCCAGCAGCGTAGAACCTGGCAACCATCCCACAGATACGCAGTATTTT. It translates to CASSVEPGNHPTDTQYF.

The chain joins TRBV6-5 to TRBJ2-1; the match to TRBD2 covers 8 bases. The germline gives CDR1 MNHEY, CDR2 SVGAGI. The ends lost 6 bases at V and 2 bases at J; junction bases unmatched: 3. The CDR3 loop spans 14 amino acids. The CDR3 region is CASRSAGAYNEQFF. CDR3 sequence (DNA): TGTGCCAGCAGGTCAGCGGGAGCCTACAATGAGCAGTTCTTC.

J is TRBJ2-3 and V is TRBV11-2, with 10 bases aligning to TRBD2. J gave up 2 bases and V 5 bases, and 7 bases lay outside the gene matches. CDR3 length: 16 residues. CDR1 is SGHAT, CDR2 FQNNGV, per germline. CDR3 coding DNA: TGTGCCAGCAGCCTCGGGCTAGCGGGGGACACAGATACGCAGTATTTT. Translating it yields CASSLGLAGDTDTQYF.

The genes are TRBV14 and TRBJ2-2, with D unclear. There are 13 residues in the CDR3. The germline V and J ends were trimmed by 5 bases and 2 bases, with 6 bases remaining between them. Germline values: CDR1 SGHDN, CDR2 FVKESK. The CDR3 loop is CASSNSNTGELFF. The CDR3, as DNA: TGTGCCAGCAGCAACAGTAACACCGGGGAGCTGTTTTTT. Combining the CDR3 with reference TRBV14 and TRBJ2-2 gives the whole variable domain EAGVTQFPSHSVIEKGQTVTLRCDPISGHDNLYWYRRVMGKEIKFLLHFVKESKQDESGMPNNRFLAERTGGTYSTLKVQPAELEDSGVYFCASSNSNTGELFFGEGSRLTVL.

This chain uses TRBV27 with TRBJ2-7, with D maybe TRBD2 (6 bases). V dropped 0 bases and J dropped 9 bases, with 12 bases sitting between them. The CDR3 extends over 13 amino acids. The germline gives CDR1 MNHEY, CDR2 SMNVEV (reference sequence). The CDR3 spells CASSLSGGGSQYF. The CDR3, as DNA: TGTGCCAGCAGTTTATCGGGGGGAGGTTCGCAGTACTTC.

The rearrangement uses TRBV6-5 and TRBJ2-3; 8 bases are a match to TRBD1. Germline assignment: CDR1 MNHEY and CDR2 SVGAGI. The J segment lost 3 bases and the V segment lost 6 bases, leaving 8 bases of the junction unmatched. The CDR3 contains 15 residues. Written as DNA, the CDR3 is TGTGCCAGCAGGGCACAGACAGGGGAGACAGATACGCAGTATTTT. Amino acids: CASRAQTGETDTQYF.

The chain couples TRBV19 to TRBJ1-3; the D is unclear. V lost 4 bases and J 1 base, leaving 20 bases between the germline ends. This CDR3 is 18 amino acids long. Germline CDR1 and CDR2: LNHDA and SQIVND (reference sequence). The CDR3: CASSTRRGAGGSGNTIYF. CDR3 DNA sequence: TGTGCCAGTAGTACCCGTCGCGGAGCTGGAGGGTCTGGAAACACCATATATTTT. The full variable domain, in which reference TRBV19 and TRBJ1-3 provide the parts outside the CDR3, is DGGITQSPKYLFRKEGQNVTLSCEQNLNHDAMYWYRQDPGQGLRLIYYSQIVNDFQKGDIAEGYSVSREKKESFPLTVTSAQKNPTAFYLCASSTRRGAGGSGNTIYFGEGSWLTVV.

This chain connects TRBV14 to TRBJ2-7; no reliable D call. Germline CDR1 is SGHDN and CDR2 is FVKESK. With 2 bases removed from V and 3 bases from J, the gap between germline ends came to 11 bases. CDR3 length: 14 residues. Written as DNA, the CDR3 is TGTGCCAGCAGCCAAAGAGTAGCTTTCTACGAGCAGTACTTC. This codes for CASSQRVAFYEQYF. The whole variable domain, filled in from reference TRBV14 and TRBJ2-7, reads EAGVTQFPSHSVIEKGQTVTLRCDPISGHDNLYWYRRVMGKEIKFLLHFVKESKQDESGMPNNRFLAERTGGTYSTLKVQPAELEDSGVYFCASSQRVAFYEQYFGPGTRLTVT.

This sequence joins TRBV2 and TRBJ1-1; TRBD1 is a possible D gene (6 bases). The CDR3 totals 16 residues. Germline lookup yields CDR1 SNHLY and CDR2 FYNNEI. V lost 6 bases to trimming and J lost 3 bases, with 20 bases between them. The CDR3 loop reads CASRDHIKRQDTEAFF. CDR3 DNA: TGTGCCAGCAGAGATCACATAAAACGACAGGACACTGAAGCTTTCTTT.

This sequence joins TRBV30 and TRBJ2-5; 8 nucleotides agree with TRBD2. The germline V gene encodes CDR1 GTSNPN and CDR2 SVGIG (reference sequence). The V segment lost 1 base and the J segment 5 bases; nucleotides outside the gene matches: 12. The length of the CDR3 is 16 residues. CDR3 sequence reads: CAWSGSSGGTGETQYF. CDR3 DNA: TGTGCCTGGAGTGGATCAAGCGGGGGTACCGGTGAGACCCAGTACTTC.

This chain uses TRBV19 with TRBJ1-1; 11 bases agree with TRBD1. J was trimmed by 4 bases and V by 4 bases; bases with no gene match: 11. The CDR3 contains 17 residues. Germline lookup yields CDR1 LNHDA and CDR2 SQIVND (reference sequence). CDR3 residues: CASSSRDRGLVGTEAFF. The CDR3 nucleotides read TGTGCCAGTAGTAGCCGGGACAGGGGGTTAGTGGGCACTGAAGCTTTCTTT. The variable domain in full, completed from reference TRBV19 and TRBJ1-1, reads DGGITQSPKYLFRKEGQNVTLSCEQNLNHDAMYWYRQDPGQGLRLIYYSQIVNDFQKGDIAEGYSVSREKKESFPLTVTSAQKNPTAFYLCASSSRDRGLVGTEAFFGQGTRLTVV.

The chain links TRBV5-4 to TRBJ1-1; TRBD1 aligns across 8 bases. The J segment lost 0 bases and the V segment lost 7 bases, leaving 5 bases of the junction unmatched. The germline V gene encodes CDR1 SGHNT and CDR2 YYREEE (reference sequence). This CDR3 has 14 residues. As DNA, the CDR3 is TGTGCCAGCGGGACAGGTACTGTGAACACTGAAGCTTTCTTT. This encodes CASGTGTVNTEAFF.

The rearrangement joins TRBV6-4 to TRBJ2-1, with TRBD2 as a possible D gene (6 bases). V lost 4 bases, J lost 4 bases, and 14 bases lay in between. The CDR3 totals 15 residues. From germline, CDR1 is MRHNA and CDR2 SNTAGT. The CDR3, as DNA: TGTGCCAGCAGTGTGACCAGCGGGCCTTACAATGAGCAGTTCTTC. Protein: CASSVTSGPYNEQFF.

This chain joins TRBV2 and TRBJ1-1; the D is unclear. This CDR3 region has 12 residues. V was clipped by 4 bases and J by 2 bases, with 5 bases between them. Germline V gene sequence: CDR1 SNHLY, CDR2 FYNNEI. The CDR3, as DNA: TGTGCCAGCAGTGTCCCAAACACTGAAGCTTTCTTT. It specifies CASSVPNTEAFF.

J is TRBJ2-7 and V is TRBV5-6; D might be TRBD1 (6 bases). This CDR3 spans 16 amino acids. V lost 0 bases and J lost 0, with 13 bases in between. In germline, CDR1 is SGHDT, CDR2 YYEEEE. The DNA for the CDR3 is TGTGCCAGCAGCTTGGCGGGCAGGGGCCTCTCCTACGAGCAGTACTTC. Protein: CASSLAGRGLSYEQYF. Using reference TRBV5-6 and TRBJ2-7 for the parts outside the CDR3, the full variable domain is DAGVTQSPTHLIKTRGQQVTLRCSPKSGHDTVSWYQQALGQGPQFIFQYYEEEERQRGNFPDRFSGHQFPNYSSELNVNALLLGDSALYLCASSLAGRGLSYEQYFGPGTRLTVT.

Details on this clone: The same CDR3 can be traced to other DNA sequences in this sample. The V call is TRBV2, the J call TRBJ1-1; D possibly corresponds to TRBD1 (5 bases). The CDR3 runs to 14 residues. Germline V gene data show CDR1 as SNHLY and CDR2 as FYNNEI. Trimming took off 3 bases at V and 1 base at J, with 9 bases between the two ends. Here the CDR3 DNA reads TGTGCCAGCAGTGAGCAGGGCCCGAACACTGAAGCTTTCTTT. It specifies CASSEQGPNTEAFF.

The chain has TRBV6-2 or TRBV6-3 and TRBJ2-5; D may be TRBD1 (5 bases). Germline V gene sequence: CDR1 MNHEY, CDR2 SVGEGT. Trimming pared 6 bases from V and 2 bases from J, leaving 10 bases between. CDR3 length equals 13 residues. CDR3 amino acids: CASSGQGQETQYF. The CDR3 DNA reads as TGTGCCAGCAGCGGTCAGGGTCAAGAGACCCAGTACTTC.

The chain couples TRBV18 to TRBJ1-1, with a possible D match to TRBD1 (6 bases). Germline loops: CDR1 KGHSH, CDR2 LQKENI. The V gene lost 2 bases and the J gene lost 5 bases, with 15 bases spanning the gap. The CDR3 has 15 amino acids. The CDR3 nucleotides read TGTGCCAGCTCACCAACTGACCAGGGGTGGACTGAAGCTTTCTTT. It codes for CASSPTDQGWTEAFF.

Turning to this clone: The same CDR3 can be traced to other DNA sequences in this sample. The V call is TRBV20-1, the J call TRBJ1-2; no clear D gene. There are 11 residues in the CDR3. V lost 3 bases, J lost 2 bases, and 4 bases lay in between. CDR1 DFQATT and CDR2 SNEGSKA come from the germline V gene (reference sequence). The CDR3 region is CSASPNYGYTF. The CDR3 DNA follows: TGCAGTGCTAGCCCAAACTATGGCTACACCTTC.

The chain recombines TRBV5-4 with TRBJ2-1; 11 nucleotides line up with TRBD2. This CDR3 has 17 residues. Unmatched junction bases numbered 13, after V lost 4 bases and J lost 7 bases. CDR1 is SGHNT and CDR2 is YYREEE in the germline V gene (reference sequence). The CDR3 region is CASSAASSGGPTNEQFF. In DNA, the CDR3 is TGTGCCAGCAGCGCAGCGTCTAGCGGGGGGCCAACGAATGAGCAGTTCTTC.

This chain connects TRBV7-9 to TRBJ2-3; D uncertain. This CDR3 is built from 12 residues. The ends were cut back, 5 bases at V and 8 bases at J, with 11 bases in the middle. From germline, CDR1 is SEHNR and CDR2 FQNEAQ (reference sequence). The CDR3 bases are TGTGCCAGCAGCACAGACCAGACTACGCAGTATTTT. Its protein product is CASSTDQTTQYF.

The chain joins TRBV11-3 to TRBJ2-7, with TRBD2 matching over 9 bases. This CDR3 has 12 amino acids. In germline, CDR1 is SGHNT, CDR2 YENEEA. V was pared by 5 bases and J by 6 bases, with 2 bases of the junction left unmatched. The CDR3 sequence is CASSETSGEQYF. In DNA form, the CDR3 reads TGTGCCAGCAGCGAGACTAGCGGCGAGCAGTACTTC.

The V and J genes are TRBV3-1 (or the pseudogene TRBV3-2) and TRBJ1-3; D ambiguous. Germline lookup yields CDR1 LGHDT and CDR2 YNNKEL (reference sequence). V lost 4 bases to trimming and J lost 0 bases, with 7 bases between them. This CDR3 has 14 residues. The chain's CDR3 is CASSRRGSGNTIYF. In nucleotides, the CDR3 is TGTGCCAGCAGCCGCAGAGGCTCTGGAAACACCATATATTTT.

This sequence joins TRBV18 and TRBJ1-4, with D possibly being TRBD1 (6 bases). CDR3 length equals 14 residues. Looked up from germline, CDR1 is KGHSH and CDR2 is LQKENI. The V end lost 3 bases, the J end lost 5 bases, and 10 bases lay between the germline ends. Here the CDR3 DNA reads TGTGCCAGCTCACCTCAGGGGCAAAATGAAAAACTGTTTTTT. Amino acids: CASSPQGQNEKLFF.

V usage is TRBV12-1 and J usage is TRBJ1-5. TRBV12-1 has pseudogene status. The CDR3 length is 16 residues. In nucleotides, the CDR3 is TGTGCCAGCTCCCGCCGGGGGGCGAGGAGCAATCAGCCCCAGCATTTT. Its translation: CASSRRGARSNQPQHF.

The chain is built from TRBV27 and TRBJ2-2; 10 nucleotides line up with TRBD1. The germline gives CDR1 MNHEY, CDR2 SMNVEV (reference sequence). The CDR3 extends over 17 amino acids. V shed 5 bases and J 5 bases; nucleotides not matched to a gene: 11. CDR3 sequence reads: CASSPQGQGIGTGELFF. Written as DNA, the CDR3 is TGTGCCAGCAGTCCCCAGGGACAGGGGATTGGGACCGGGGAGCTGTTTTTT.

This chain joins TRBV5-4 and TRBJ1-2; 9 bases align to TRBD1. The germline gives CDR1 SGHNT, CDR2 YYREEE (reference sequence). The CDR3 has 13 amino acids. V lost 4 bases, J lost 8 bases, and 6 bases stayed unmatched. The CDR3 coding sequence is TGTGCCAGCAGCCCTGACAGGGGGGACGGCTACACCTTC. Translating it yields CASSPDRGDGYTF.

This chain connects TRBV19 to TRBJ1-5, with 7 bases aligning to TRBD1. Germline V gene lookup returns CDR1 LNHDA and CDR2 SQIVND (reference sequence). The CDR3 is made up of 16 amino acids. The V and J ends lost 0 bases and 4 bases, in that order; junction bases with no gene match: 6. Written as DNA, the CDR3 is TGTGCCAGTAGTATAGACGGGACAGCCACGAATCAGCCCCAGCATTTT. Translated, it gives CASSIDGTATNQPQHF.

CDR3 in DNA: TGTGCCACCAGTGATTGGAGCTCCTACAATGAGCAGTTCTTC. Its protein product is CATSDWSSYNEQFF. The genes are TRBV24-1 and TRBJ2-1; D call uncertain. CDR1 is KGHDR, CDR2 SFDVKD, per germline. This CDR3 contains 14 residues. With 2 bases removed from V and 0 bases from J, the gap between germline ends came to 4 bases.